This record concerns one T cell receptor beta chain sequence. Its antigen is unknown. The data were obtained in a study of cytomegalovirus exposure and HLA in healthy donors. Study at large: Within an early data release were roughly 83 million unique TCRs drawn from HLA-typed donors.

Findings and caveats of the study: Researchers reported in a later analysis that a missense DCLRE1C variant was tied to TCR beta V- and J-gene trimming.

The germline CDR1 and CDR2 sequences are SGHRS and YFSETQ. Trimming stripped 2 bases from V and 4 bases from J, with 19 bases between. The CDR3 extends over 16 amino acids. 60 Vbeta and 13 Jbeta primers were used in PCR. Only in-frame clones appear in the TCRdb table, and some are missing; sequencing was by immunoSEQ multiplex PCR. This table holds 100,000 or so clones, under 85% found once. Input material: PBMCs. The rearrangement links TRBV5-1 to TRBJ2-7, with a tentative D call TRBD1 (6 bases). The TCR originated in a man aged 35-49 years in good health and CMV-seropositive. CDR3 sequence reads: CASSLPGTHTQYEQYF. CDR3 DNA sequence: TGCGCCAGCAGCTTACCCGGGACACACACCCAGTACGAGCAGTACTTC.